The rows below give T cell receptor beta chains drawn from one sample of a study of cytomegalovirus exposure and HLA in healthy donors. Sequenced by immunoSEQ multiplex PCR; TCRdb stores in-frame clones only, minus some. The sample has 75,000 to 95,000 clones, about 63% seen once. Material: PBMCs. The receptors here all came from a woman aged 25 to 39 in good health and CMV-seronegative. The CDR3 runs from the conserved cysteine through the conserved F or W. The D gene is left open where the match is weak. The size of a clone is reported for some rows only, either as once, few or many, or as a class for expanded clones.

CASSGLADSYEQYF TGTGCCAGCTCAGGACTAGCGGACTCCTACGAGCAGTACTTC - TRBD2 TRBJ2-7 TRBV18
CASSSSGTGFYQPQHF TGTGCCAGCAGCTCATCCGGGACAGGTTTTTATCAGCCCCAGCATTTT - TRBD1 TRBJ1-5 TRBV5-5
CASSQGGGVTRNEQFF TGCGCCAGCAGCCAAGGGGGCGGGGTAACGAGAAATGAGCAGTTCTTC - - TRBJ2-1 TRBV4-3
CASYGTGSQPQHF TGTGCCAGTTATGGGACAGGGTCTCAGCCCCAGCATTTT - TRBD1 TRBJ1-5 TRBV19
CASSQFRSSGNTIYF TGTGCCAGCAGCCAATTCCGGAGCTCTGGAAACACCATATATTTT - - TRBJ1-3 TRBV16
CASSGGFPETYEQYF TGTGCCAGCAGTGGGGGGTTTCCGGAAACCTACGAGCAGTACTTC - - TRBJ2-7 TRBV7-9
CASSLQTNTGELFF TGTGCCAGCAGCCTCCAGACGAACACCGGGGAGCTGTTTTTT - - TRBJ2-2 TRBV5-4
CASSESGVYGYTF TGTGCCAGCAGTGAGTCAGGGGTTTATGGCTACACCTTC - - TRBJ1-2 TRBV6-1
CASSPRDAVSNSPLHF TGCGCCAGCAGCCCGCGCGACGCGGTTTCGAATTCACCCCTCCACTTT - - TRBJ1-6 TRBV5-1
CASSRRGGNQPQHF TGTGCCAGCAGCCGTCGTGGAGGCAATCAGCCCCAGCATTTT - - TRBJ1-5 TRBV7-9
CATGGLAGEQYNEQFF TGTGCCACGGGAGGACTAGCGGGGGAGCAGTACAATGAGCAGTTCTTC - TRBD2 TRBJ2-1 TRBV7-9
CASSEPRIGLTEAFF TGTGCCAGCAGTGAACCTAGAATTGGGTTGACTGAAGCTTTCTTT few - TRBJ1-1 TRBV6-1
CASSALPANYGYTF TGTGCCAGCAGCGCCTTGCCGGCTAACTATGGCTACACCTTC - - TRBJ1-2 TRBV7-3
CASSVARTSLGELFF TGTGCCAGCAGCGTAGCTCGAACTAGCCTCGGGGAGCTGTTTTTT - - TRBJ2-2 TRBV9
CASSLRGGQGVNTEAFF TGTGCCAGCAGCTTGAGAGGGGGCCAGGGAGTGAACACTGAAGCTTTCTTT - TRBD1 TRBJ1-1 TRBV9
CASSSSNYGYTF TGTGCCAGCAGCTCCTCCAACTATGGCTACACCTTC few - TRBJ1-2 TRBV7-2
CASSPGGGQGGTEAFF TGTGCCAGCTCACCCGGGGGGGGGCAGGGAGGCACTGAAGCTTTCTTT few - TRBJ1-1 TRBV18
CASSGTGQTETQYF TGTGCCAGCAGCGGGACAGGGCAGACGGAGACCCAGTACTTC - TRBD1 TRBJ2-5 TRBV7-9
CASSHQQGLAYEQYF TGCGCCAGCAGCCACCAACAGGGGTTAGCCTACGAGCAGTACTTC - TRBD1 TRBJ2-7 TRBV4-3
CASSYTLGGGETQYF TGTGCCAGCAGCTATACCCTCGGGGGGGGTGAGACCCAGTACTTC - TRBD2 TRBJ2-5 TRBV13